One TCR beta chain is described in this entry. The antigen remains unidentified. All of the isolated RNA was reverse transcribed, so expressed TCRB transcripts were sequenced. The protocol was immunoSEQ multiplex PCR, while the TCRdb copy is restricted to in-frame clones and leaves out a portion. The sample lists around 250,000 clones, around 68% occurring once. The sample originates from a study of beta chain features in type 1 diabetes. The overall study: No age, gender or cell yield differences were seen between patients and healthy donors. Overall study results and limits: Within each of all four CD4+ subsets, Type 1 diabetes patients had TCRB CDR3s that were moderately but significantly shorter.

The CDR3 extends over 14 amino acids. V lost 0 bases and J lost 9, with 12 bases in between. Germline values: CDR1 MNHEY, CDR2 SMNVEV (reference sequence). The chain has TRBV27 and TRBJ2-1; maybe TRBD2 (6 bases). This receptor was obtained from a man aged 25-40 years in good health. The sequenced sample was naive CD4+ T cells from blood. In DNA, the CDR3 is TGTGCCAGCAGTTTATCGTTCAGGGAGGCTGAGCAGTTCTTC. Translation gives CASSLSFREAEQFF.